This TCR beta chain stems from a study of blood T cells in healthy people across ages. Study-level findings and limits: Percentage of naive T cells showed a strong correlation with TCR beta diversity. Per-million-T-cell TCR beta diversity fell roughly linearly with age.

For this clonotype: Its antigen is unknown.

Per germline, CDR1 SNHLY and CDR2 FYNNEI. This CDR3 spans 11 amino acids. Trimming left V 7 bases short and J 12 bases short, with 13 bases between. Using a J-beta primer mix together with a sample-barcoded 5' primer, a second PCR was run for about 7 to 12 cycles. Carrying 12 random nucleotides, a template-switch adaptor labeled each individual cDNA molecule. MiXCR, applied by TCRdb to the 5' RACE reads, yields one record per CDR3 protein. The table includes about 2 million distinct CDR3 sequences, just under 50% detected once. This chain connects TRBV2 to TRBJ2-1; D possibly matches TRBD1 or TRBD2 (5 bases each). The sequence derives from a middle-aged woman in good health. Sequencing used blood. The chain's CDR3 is CASTKGPAQFF. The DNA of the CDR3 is TGTGCCAGCACCAAGGGACCTGCGCAGTTCTTC. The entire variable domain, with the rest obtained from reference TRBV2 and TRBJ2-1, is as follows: EPEVTQTPSHQVTQMGQEVILRCVPISNHLYFYWYRQILGQKVEFLVSFYNNEISEKSEIFDDQFSVERPDGSNFTLKIRSTKLEDSAMYFCASTKGPAQFFGPGTRLTVL.